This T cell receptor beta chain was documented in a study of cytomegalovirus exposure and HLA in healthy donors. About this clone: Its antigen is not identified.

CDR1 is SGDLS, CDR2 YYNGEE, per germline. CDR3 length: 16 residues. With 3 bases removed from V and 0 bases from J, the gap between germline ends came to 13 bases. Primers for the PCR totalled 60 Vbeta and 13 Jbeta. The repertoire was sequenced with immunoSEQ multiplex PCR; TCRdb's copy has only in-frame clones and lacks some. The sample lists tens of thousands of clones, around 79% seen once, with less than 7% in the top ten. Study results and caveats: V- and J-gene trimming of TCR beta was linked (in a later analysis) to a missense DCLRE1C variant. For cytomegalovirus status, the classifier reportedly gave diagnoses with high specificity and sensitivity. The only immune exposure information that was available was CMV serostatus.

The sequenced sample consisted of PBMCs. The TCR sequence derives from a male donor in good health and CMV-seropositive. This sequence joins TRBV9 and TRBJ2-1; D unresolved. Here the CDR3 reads CASSGSGWSSYNEQFF. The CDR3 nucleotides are TGTGCCAGCAGCGGATCCGGGTGGAGCTCCTACAATGAGCAGTTCTTC.